The entry below describes one T cell receptor (beta chain). It has no known antigen specificity. Base quality data are lacking; no much larger clone is found one base away. TCRB CDR3 regions were amplified from about 2 ug genomic DNA, or all available DNA if less, using the immunoSEQ assay. The multiplex PCR employed 60 forward primers targeting TCR V beta segments and 13 reverse primers targeting J beta segments. Synthetic control templates were spiked into each sample at limiting dilution to estimate reads per starting template. Sequencing produced 87 bp reads on the Illumina HiSeq System. In the original analysis: PCR and sequencing errors were removed by a nearest neighbor algorithm that merged closely related sequences. TCR overlap was defined as the percentage of unique tumor TCR beta sequences that were also present in the same patient's peripheral blood. This is the immuneACCESS table as TCRdb keeps it, with only in-frame sequences that have V and J called. A part of the clones is gone; compared with another copy, unresolved V genes explain less than half, and the rest is unexplained. The D gene and trimming were derived from the DNA, and the V and J assignments and clone size from that table. The sample table records around 37,000 clones; almost 85% of these occur just once. 7.8% of the sample goes to the ten largest clones.

This entry is derived from a study of glioma-infiltrating T cells after dendritic cell vaccination (TCRdb year 2016). Context from the whole study: Of the approximately 15 glioblastoma patients in the cohort, all drawn from Phase I and II dendritic cell vaccination trials, 9 were newly diagnosed and 6 had recurrent disease. Between about 2003 and 2013, patients were given autologous tumor lysate-pulsed dendritic cell vaccination. Each patient got three intradermal injections of the dendritic cell vaccine, spaced at biweekly intervals, in the arm below the axilla. Tumor-infiltrating lymphocyte content was quantified and tumor and blood repertoires were compared in dendritic cell-vaccinated glioblastoma patients by deep sequencing of TCR beta CDR3 regions. The vaccine consisted of monocyte-derived dendritic cells cultured approximately 7 days with IL-4 and GM-CSF, then pulsed overnight with autologous tumor lysate. Survival after dendritic cell vaccination was correlated with TCR sequencing metrics, such as TIL content and the overlap between tumor and blood repertoires.

The germline V gene gives CDR1 as LGHNT and CDR2 as FRNRAP. Taken from cysteine to phenylalanine, the CDR3 has 13 residues. The entry retains the CDR3 DNA only, 39 bases that are in frame from base 1. The germline ends are 7 bases apart after V is trimmed by 7 bases and J by 0 bases. Selection of patients required sufficient residual fresh-frozen tumor tissue and over two years of available survival data. None of the glioblastoma patients carried an isocitrate dehydrogenase mutation, although molecular status otherwise varied. PBMC were collected before vaccination, two weeks after the third vaccination, and at tumor progression if tumor progression occurred. The Qiagen DNeasy Blood extraction Kit was used to extract genomic DNA. Summary of the overall study and its limitations: Higher estimated pretreatment TIL content predicted longer time to progression and overall survival after dendritic cell vaccination. The response model built on TCR overlap across three groups was characterized as speculative, with prospective validation still needed. The cohort was small and heterogeneous, only a few patients had full blood and tumor sets, and even fewer had initial-recurrent tumor pairs. No direct relationship between TCR clonality and survival was found, suggesting a diverse polyclonal response may matter.

The rearranged segments are TRBV12-5 and TRBJ1-5; there is no confident call for the D gene. Here the sequenced sample was blood, taken before dendritic cell vaccination. The TCR originated in a human donor with glioblastoma. The DNA sequence is as follows: TGTGCTAGTGCGGTCAATAGCAATCAGCCCCAGCATTTT. Its protein reads: CASAVNSNQPQHF.